This is a list of T cell receptor beta chains from one sample in a study of T cell responses to AZD1222 COVID-19 vaccine. Libraries were prepared by immunoSEQ multiplex PCR; TCRdb keeps only in-frame clonotypes and omits some of them. The table includes 150,000 to 200,000 clones, about 94% detected once. The sample here was peripheral blood, taken on day 0 of AZD1222 vaccination. The receptors were sampled from an adult in good health. The CDR3 runs from the conserved cysteine through the conserved F or W. A D gene is named only where the DNA matches it firmly. The size entry is marked missing in some rows and otherwise reads once, few, many or a size class.

d_call,v_call,clone_size,j_call,cdr3_aa,cdr3_nt
TRBD1,TRBV5-8,.,TRBJ2-2,CASSRRTGGTGELFF,TGTGCCAGCAGCAGGAGGACAGGTGGGACCGGGGAGCTGTTTTTT
TRBD1,TRBV18,.,TRBJ2-1,CASSPRDRTYNEQFF,TGTGCCAGCTCACCCCGGGACAGGACATACAATGAGCAGTTCTTC
.,TRBV6-1,once,TRBJ1-4,CASSGEVFATNEKLFF,TGTGCCAGCAGTGGGGAGGTCTTTGCAACTAATGAAAAACTGTTTTTT
.,TRBV3-1/TRBV3-2,.,TRBJ2-2,CASSHFGEAGELFF,TGTGCCAGCAGCCACTTCGGAGAGGCCGGGGAGCTGTTTTTT
.,TRBV7-3,.,TRBJ2-2,CASSWGRNTGELFF,TGTGCCAGCAGCTGGGGTCGGAACACCGGGGAGCTGTTTTTT
.,TRBV19,.,TRBJ1-2,CASSTIASNYGYTF,TGTGCCAGTAGTACCATTGCCAGTAACTATGGCTACACCTTC
.,TRBV18,.,TRBJ2-7,CASSPMGGKYEQYF,TGTGCCAGCTCACCCATGGGAGGCAAATACGAGCAGTACTTC
TRBD2,TRBV3-1/TRBV3-2,.,TRBJ2-1,CASSLLAGGLDEQFF,TGTGCCAGCAGCCTACTAGCGGGAGGGCTAGATGAGCAGTTCTTC
.,TRBV10-3,.,TRBJ1-1,CATQNVGEGGTEAFF,TGTGCCACCCAAAACGTCGGGGAAGGAGGGACTGAAGCTTTCTTT
.,TRBV15,.,TRBJ2-3,CATGALAYTDTQYF,TGTGCCACCGGAGCCCTAGCTTACACAGATACGCAGTATTTT
.,TRBV30,.,TRBJ2-1,CAWSHRSNEQFF,TGTGCCTGGAGTCACAGAAGCAATGAGCAGTTCTTC
TRBD1,TRBV3-1/TRBV3-2,.,TRBJ1-3,CASSPETGFRNTIYF,TGTGCCAGCAGCCCTGAGACAGGGTTTAGAAACACCATATATTTT
.,TRBV12-3/TRBV12-4,.,TRBJ1-2,CASYRERNYGYTF,TGTGCCAGCTACCGAGAGCGAAACTATGGCTACACCTTC
TRBD2,TRBV3-1/TRBV3-2,.,TRBJ2-2,CASSRGLAGDSTGELFF,TGTGCCAGCAGCAGAGGACTAGCGGGAGATAGCACCGGGGAGCTGTTTTTT
.,TRBV10-3,.,TRBJ2-7,CASAGSSYEQYF,TGTGCCTCCGCCGGGTCCTCCTACGAGCAGTACTTC
.,TRBV28,.,TRBJ2-7,CASRPGLSPYEQYF,TGTGCCAGCAGACCGGGACTTAGCCCCTACGAGCAGTACTTC
TRBD2,TRBV5-1,.,TRBJ2-1,CASSPVLAGVDEQFF,TGCGCCAGCAGCCCGGTGCTAGCGGGAGTGGATGAGCAGTTCTTC
TRBD2,TRBV7-9,.,TRBJ2-1,CASSYIAGGQNEQFF,TGTGCCAGCAGCTACATAGCGGGAGGGCAGAATGAGCAGTTCTTC
.,TRBV9,.,TRBJ1-5,CASSVDSNSNQPQHF,TGTGCCAGCAGCGTAGACAGCAATAGCAATCAGCCCCAGCATTTT
.,TRBV28,.,TRBJ2-6,CATESRNSPGANVLTF,TGTGCCACCGAGTCCAGAAACTCACCTGGGGCCAACGTCCTGACTTTC
.,TRBV7-6,.,TRBJ1-1,CASSREQTQKLNTEAFF,TGTGCCAGCAGCCGAGAGCAGACCCAAAAACTGAACACTGAAGCTTTCTTT
.,TRBV6-5,.,TRBJ1-4,CALSTGVNEKLFF,TGTGCCCTCAGCACTGGGGTGAATGAAAAACTGTTTTTT
TRBD1,TRBV27,.,TRBJ1-2,CASSGLEGQGEGYTF,TGTGCCAGCTCGGGGTTGGAGGGACAGGGAGAAGGCTACACCTTC
TRBD1,TRBV11-3,once,TRBJ1-3,CASSPSGQYGNTIYF,TGTGCCAGCAGCCCATCGGGACAGTATGGAAACACCATATATTTT
.,TRBV5-6,once,TRBJ2-1,CASSLPSTYNEQFF,TGTGCCAGCAGCTTGCCCTCTACCTACAATGAGCAGTTCTTC
TRBD2,TRBV6-4,.,TRBJ2-5,CASSELAGETQYF,TGTGCCAGCAGTGAACTAGCGGGCGAGACCCAGTACTTC
.,TRBV7-3,.,TRBJ2-3,CASSLQGRDTQYF,TGTGCCAGCAGCTTGCAGGGGAGAGATACGCAGTATTTT
.,TRBV3-1/TRBV3-2,.,TRBJ1-3,CASSQVGAPQDTIYF,TGTGCCAGCAGCCAAGTCGGTGCTCCTCAAGACACCATATATTTT
.,TRBV19,.,TRBJ1-5,CASSIDGRGPSGGQHF,TGTGCCAGTAGTATAGATGGCAGGGGCCCATCGGGGGGGCAGCATTTT
.,TRBV28,.,TRBJ1-3,CASSPPRPSSGNTIYF,TGTGCCAGCAGTCCTCCCAGACCGAGCTCTGGAAACACCATATATTTT
.,TRBV6-2/TRBV6-3,.,TRBJ2-1,CASSPTPRSSYNEQFF,TGTGCCAGCAGCCCGACCCCTAGAAGCTCCTACAATGAGCAGTTCTTC
TRBD2,TRBV23-1,.,TRBJ2-1,CASSATGHLAANEQFF,TGCGCCAGCAGTGCCACGGGCCATCTAGCGGCTAATGAGCAGTTCTTC
.,TRBV21-1,.,TRBJ2-7,CASSIGQGASPAEQYF,TGTGCCAGCAGCATAGGACAGGGGGCCTCTCCGGCCGAGCAGTACTTC
.,TRBV5-1,.,TRBJ1-1,CASSLSRDTEAFF,TGCGCCAGCAGCTTAAGCAGGGACACTGAAGCTTTCTTT
TRBD1,TRBV7-9,.,TRBJ1-5,CASSEGQGGNQPQHF,TGTGCCAGCAGCGAGGGACAGGGAGGCAATCAGCCCCAGCATTTT
.,TRBV28,.,TRBJ2-2,CASKRFHANTGELFF,TGTGCCAGCAAGCGTTTCCACGCGAACACCGGGGAGCTGTTTTTT
.,TRBV5-1,.,TRBJ1-1,CASSLVGGLNTEAFF,TGCGCCAGCAGCTTGGTTGGGGGGCTGAACACTGAAGCTTTCTTT
TRBD1,TRBV7-3,.,TRBJ2-2,CASSRDRTDTGELFF,TGTGCCAGCAGTAGGGACAGGACGGACACCGGGGAGCTGTTTTTT
.,TRBV11-1,.,TRBJ2-5,CASSKTGLPVGTQYF,TGTGCCAGCAGCAAAACAGGGTTACCCGTTGGGACCCAGTACTTC
TRBD2,TRBV27,.,TRBJ2-5,CASSPQRTSGRSETQYF,TGTGCCAGCAGTCCCCAGCGGACTAGCGGGAGGAGTGAGACCCAGTACTTC
.,TRBV2,.,TRBJ1-1,CASSHRLRDINTEAFF,TGTGCCAGCAGTCACCGCCTAAGGGACATCAACACTGAAGCTTTCTTT
.,TRBV19,.,TRBJ2-2,CASSIRRIQYTGELFF,TGTGCCAGTAGTATTCGGCGGATCCAATACACCGGGGAGCTGTTTTTT
.,TRBV5-1,.,TRBJ2-7,CASRQGTNPYEQYF,TGCGCCAGCAGGCAGGGGACTAACCCCTACGAGCAGTACTTC
.,TRBV14,.,TRBJ2-1,CASSQESTLGEQFF,TGTGCCAGCAGCCAAGAATCGACTCTTGGGGAGCAGTTCTTC
.,TRBV28,.,TRBJ1-4,CASSFVGGLGAAGGLFF,TGTGCCAGCAGTTTTGTTGGGGGGCTTGGCGCCGCGGGAGGACTGTTTTTT
.,TRBV12-3/TRBV12-4,many,TRBJ1-1,CASSLNYLEAFF,TGTGCCAGCAGTTTAAACTACCTGGAAGCTTTCTTT
.,TRBV30,.,TRBJ1-2,CAWRKATQLAGYTF,TGTGCCTGGAGGAAGGCCACCCAGCTGGCGGGCTACACCTTC
.,TRBV7-2,.,TRBJ1-1,CASSLAPGQATEAFF,TGTGCCAGCAGCTTAGCCCCCGGGCAGGCCACTGAAGCTTTCTTT
TRBD1,TRBV7-6,.,TRBJ2-1,CASSLGQGAAYNEQFF,TGTGCCAGCAGCTTAGGACAGGGGGCTGCTTACAATGAGCAGTTCTTC
.,TRBV5-4,.,TRBJ1-3,CASSLAAGNPGNTIYF,TGTGCCAGCAGCTTGGCTGCAGGGAACCCTGGAAACACCATATATTTT
TRBD1,TRBV19,once,TRBJ1-1,CASSIGDRPSTEAFF,TGTGCCAGTAGTATTGGGGACAGGCCCAGCACTGAAGCTTTCTTT
.,TRBV19,.,TRBJ1-5,CASSIVGGLSNQPQHF,TGTGCCAGTAGTATAGTTGGGGGGTTAAGCAATCAGCCCCAGCATTTT
TRBD2,TRBV4-2,.,TRBJ2-7,CASSQGGLAGGYEQYF,TGTGCCAGCAGCCAAGGAGGACTAGCGGGAGGTTACGAGCAGTACTTC